This T cell receptor beta chain was found in a study of regulatory T cells in long-lasting Graves disease. Findings and limits, study-wide: TRBV28, TRBJ1-2 and TRBJ2-5 were segments that persistent disease favored.

The time point: newly diagnosed GD, antithyroid drugs for less than 3 months. PBMC RNA was the source of the TCR library. Comments on this clonotype: What it binds is unknown.

Per germline, CDR1 SGHRS and CDR2 YFSETQ. V gave up 3 bases and J gave up 4 bases, with 10 bases separating them. CDR3 length equals 13 residues. Combining iRepertoire HTBI primers with Arm-PCR of CDR3 regions, the authors built TCR beta libraries. Original processing methods: Identified segments across samples numbered fewer than 80 TRBV and more than 12 TRBJ. TCRdb re-analysed the multiplex PCR reads in MiXCR, keeping a single row per CDR3 protein. V and J calls and clone size were set by TCRdb, not the authors. This sample has roughly 500,000 distinct CDR3 sequences, with 13% found just once. These data were also filed under a second study, of T cells in Graves' hyperthyroidism and ophthalmopathy. That work adds: HTBI primers were employed in a first-round RT-PCR of the TCR CDR3.

The rearrangement joins TRBV5-1 to TRBJ1-2; D is unresolved. This sample comprised peripheral blood mononuclear cells (PBMCs), obtained at new diagnosis, from a patient treated with antithyroid drugs. The receptor was derived from a man between 25 and 39 years old with Graves disease. CDR3 nucleotides: TGCGCCAGCAGCTCAGGCACCACCTATGGCTACACCTTC. Amino acid sequence: CASSSGTTYGYTF.